The rows below give T cell receptor beta chains drawn from one sample of a study of blood T cell repertoires in COVID-19. Sequenced by immunoSEQ multiplex PCR; TCRdb stores in-frame clones only, minus some. The data contain 120,000 or so clones, about 80% of them seen just once; the ten biggest clones take up 3% to 4.5%. Sequencing input: peripheral blood. Source of these receptors: a woman older than 75 with acute or convalescent COVID-19. The CDR3 runs from the conserved cysteine through the conserved F or W. Each record gives: V gene, D gene, J gene, CDR3 protein. D genes are given only for firm matches.

v_call: TRBV6-5; d_call: NA; j_call: TRBJ2-5; cdr3_aa: CASRAWAGRDETQYF
v_call: TRBV5-5; d_call: TRBD1; j_call: TRBJ1-2; cdr3_aa: CASSDRGNYGYTF
v_call: TRBV5-1; d_call: NA; j_call: TRBJ1-2; cdr3_aa: CASSLQANYGYTF
v_call: TRBV6-1; d_call: TRBD1; j_call: TRBJ2-5; cdr3_aa: CASSEWTGEGRETQYF
v_call: TRBV5-4; d_call: TRBD2; j_call: TRBJ2-3; cdr3_aa: CASSPASGRGPTDTQYF
v_call: TRBV4-3; d_call: TRBD1; j_call: TRBJ2-5; cdr3_aa: CASSQTRDRGETQYF
v_call: TRBV4-3; d_call: TRBD1; j_call: TRBJ1-5; cdr3_aa: CASSQDARTGNQPQHF
v_call: TRBV4-1; d_call: TRBD1; j_call: TRBJ1-5; cdr3_aa: CASSQEGRGQGQPQHF
v_call: TRBV6-1; d_call: NA; j_call: TRBJ2-5; cdr3_aa: CASSDGGVGETQYF
v_call: TRBV30; d_call: NA; j_call: TRBJ1-1; cdr3_aa: CAWRGFPGTEAFF
v_call: TRBV7-2; d_call: NA; j_call: TRBJ2-1; cdr3_aa: CASSFRTNHNEQFF
v_call: TRBV5-4; d_call: NA; j_call: TRBJ2-1; cdr3_aa: CASSPIRGLAYNEQFF
v_call: TRBV12-1; d_call: NA; j_call: TRBJ1-5; cdr3_aa: CASSFAESNQPQHF
v_call: TRBV23-1; d_call: NA; j_call: TRBJ1-1; cdr3_aa: CASSQSAQGMNTEAFF
v_call: TRBV10-3; d_call: NA; j_call: TRBJ1-2; cdr3_aa: CASIRADRLDGYTF
v_call: TRBV18; d_call: TRBD2; j_call: TRBJ2-1; cdr3_aa: CASSPGSGSFNEQFF
v_call: TRBV27; d_call: TRBD1; j_call: TRBJ1-5; cdr3_aa: CASRPLQGVPEGPQHF
v_call: TRBV6-5; d_call: NA; j_call: TRBJ1-6; cdr3_aa: CASSPTGSPLHF
v_call: TRBV6-6; d_call: TRBD1; j_call: TRBJ1-1; cdr3_aa: CASSSTGGTEAFF
v_call: TRBV11-3; d_call: NA; j_call: TRBJ2-3; cdr3_aa: CASSLGLAGGTDTQYF
v_call: TRBV18; d_call: NA; j_call: TRBJ1-2; cdr3_aa: CASSPDLNEMYGYTF
v_call: TRBV28; d_call: NA; j_call: TRBJ2-5; cdr3_aa: CASSFRGTQETQYF
v_call: TRBV5-6; d_call: NA; j_call: TRBJ1-1; cdr3_aa: CASSLGQAGGTEAFF
v_call: TRBV7-2; d_call: TRBD2; j_call: TRBJ2-3; cdr3_aa: CASSLGLAGGGDTQYF
v_call: TRBV29-1; d_call: TRBD1; j_call: TRBJ1-3; cdr3_aa: CSVALQGAGNTIYF
v_call: TRBV6-2/TRBV6-3; d_call: NA; j_call: TRBJ2-3; cdr3_aa: CASSYHTFSTDTQYF
v_call: TRBV6-5; d_call: TRBD1; j_call: TRBJ1-4; cdr3_aa: CASSPGQGGEKLFF
v_call: TRBV4-2; d_call: NA; j_call: TRBJ2-4; cdr3_aa: CASSQDAFLAKNIQYF
v_call: TRBV4-2; d_call: TRBD1; j_call: TRBJ2-3; cdr3_aa: CASSQENRGFADTQYF
v_call: TRBV5-1; d_call: NA; j_call: TRBJ1-2; cdr3_aa: CASNLGESVYGYTF
v_call: TRBV7-2; d_call: NA; j_call: TRBJ2-7; cdr3_aa: CASSSSGEQYF
v_call: TRBV27; d_call: TRBD1; j_call: TRBJ1-5; cdr3_aa: CASSLKTGGIGPQHF
v_call: TRBV5-1; d_call: TRBD1; j_call: TRBJ1-1; cdr3_aa: CASSYQGENTEAFF
v_call: TRBV5-1; d_call: NA; j_call: TRBJ1-2; cdr3_aa: CASSFTENYGYTF
v_call: TRBV7-8; d_call: TRBD1; j_call: TRBJ1-1; cdr3_aa: CASSRTYRDRESGTTEAFF
v_call: TRBV4-1; d_call: TRBD1; j_call: TRBJ2-7; cdr3_aa: CASSQDYTSDRAFDEQYF
v_call: TRBV3-1/TRBV3-2; d_call: TRBD2; j_call: TRBJ2-1; cdr3_aa: CASSQGLAGSYNEQFF
v_call: TRBV7-9; d_call: NA; j_call: TRBJ2-7; cdr3_aa: CASSQFSFSYEQYF
v_call: TRBV7-2; d_call: TRBD2; j_call: TRBJ2-1; cdr3_aa: CASSASGGSYNEQFF
v_call: TRBV4-3; d_call: TRBD1; j_call: TRBJ1-5; cdr3_aa: CASSQDRVGGVNQPQHF
v_call: TRBV30; d_call: TRBD2; j_call: TRBJ2-3; cdr3_aa: CAWNIAGADTQYF
v_call: TRBV6-1; d_call: NA; j_call: TRBJ2-7; cdr3_aa: CASTSGKTFYEQYF
v_call: TRBV27; d_call: TRBD1; j_call: TRBJ1-6; cdr3_aa: CASSGTGLTRSPLHF
v_call: TRBV6-4; d_call: TRBD2; j_call: TRBJ2-2; cdr3_aa: CASRDRGIAGGPLDTGELFF
v_call: TRBV5-1; d_call: TRBD1; j_call: TRBJ2-1; cdr3_aa: CASSFADRDNEQFF
v_call: TRBV24-1; d_call: NA; j_call: TRBJ2-3; cdr3_aa: CATSPAEGPDTQYF
v_call: TRBV4-2; d_call: NA; j_call: TRBJ2-2; cdr3_aa: CASGRLGSPGELFF
v_call: TRBV5-1; d_call: NA; j_call: TRBJ2-1; cdr3_aa: CASSSRVAYNEQFF
v_call: TRBV18; d_call: NA; j_call: TRBJ1-1; cdr3_aa: CASSPRHPGVNTEAFF
v_call: TRBV19; d_call: TRBD2; j_call: TRBJ2-3; cdr3_aa: CASSILTSGRLFTDTQYF